These T cell receptor beta chains were read from a single sample in a study of OX40 agonist ivuxolimab in advanced cancers. Sequenced by immunoSEQ multiplex PCR; TCRdb stores in-frame clones only, minus some. The table lists 65,000 to 95,000 clones, approximately 92% of them singletons. Sequencing used CD4+ or CD8+ T cells sorted from blood, obtained in a trial of the OX40 agonist ivuxolimab. The source of these receptors is an adult with an advanced solid tumor such as melanoma, head and neck, liver or kidney cancer. Both conserved end residues are trimmed from each CDR3.

V	J	CDR3
TRBV19	TRBJ2-1	ASSSSYQTSGSYNEQF
TRBV6-5	TRBJ1-1	ASSRGAGDTEAF
TRBV2	TRBJ1-3	ASSEADRSTIY
TRBV5-4	TRBJ2-2	ASRGGLAANTGELF
TRBV7-2	TRBJ2-5	ATDFGLASGETQY
TRBV4-1	TRBJ2-7	ASSQGSLAGPYEQY
TRBV19	TRBJ2-3	ASRTGATDTQY
TRBV18	TRBJ2-7	ASSPQRATTYEQY
TRBV27	TRBJ1-3	ASSFSPPGRAGNTIY
TRBV18	TRBJ1-5	ASSPMGYNQPQH
TRBV19	TRBJ2-1	ASSTSGRVVVQF
TRBV28	TRBJ2-1	ASSQPRLNEQF
TRBV27	TRBJ2-5	ASRSGAGETQY
TRBV6-7	TRBJ2-7	ASSPGTSGSSC
TRBV4-2	TRBJ2-5	ASSQHLAGGHTRLQETQY
TRBV27	TRBJ2-2	ASKFLAANTGELF
TRBV4-2	TRBJ2-3	ASSQDGVAAQY
TRBV6-5	TRBJ2-7	ASSSQTSGGYEQY
TRBV5-1	TRBJ2-1	ASSLGNSVNEQF
TRBV21-1	TRBJ2-7	ASSRGLHEPYEQY
TRBV7-8	TRBJ1-1	ASSLFADTEAF
TRBV9	TRBJ2-3	ASSASPGRASDTDTQY
TRBV18	TRBJ2-6	ASSPRQAGSGANVLT
TRBV5-5	TRBJ1-4	ASSRNFDVFNEKLF
TRBV18	TRBJ1-2	ASSRTDAGLYGYT
TRBV27	TRBJ2-3	ASSLRSGLKTDTQY
TRBV2	TRBJ1-2	ASNRGREYGYT
TRBV28	TRBJ1-1	ASRNGQGYTEAF
TRBV18	TRBJ2-3	ASSPNPADTQY
TRBV28	TRBJ1-5	AITGGNQPQH
TRBV5-8	TRBJ1-2	ASSVFDRLPGYT
TRBV9	TRBJ1-4	ASSPRTGTNEKLF
TRBV29-1	TRBJ2-7	SAKSSSEQY
TRBV15	TRBJ2-7	ATSRDIGREQY